The clone carrying this T cell receptor (beta chain) was seen only a few times. The data originate from a study of T-cell reconstitution after alpha-beta-depleted transplantation in children. Germline CDR1 is SGHKS and CDR2 is YYEKEE (reference sequence). The CDR3 runs 18 residues. V shed 3 bases and J shed 4 bases, with 23 bases lying between them. For TCRbeta, the library was prepared with unique molecular identifiers. TCRdb re-called the PCR reads with MiXCR, one entry per CDR3 protein. The table has about 480,000 distinct CDR3 sequences, around 13% seen once; the top ten hold around 5.6%. The rearrangement joins TRBV5-5 to TRBJ1-5; D is possibly TRBD1 (6 bases). The receptor comes from a human donor who donated a stem cell graft to a child with combined immunodeficiency. Sequenced material: PBMCs from the stem cell graft donor, taken from the stem cell graft. As DNA, the CDR3 is TGTGCCAGCAGCTGGCAGATCGGTCCAGGGGCGATGAATCAGCCCCAGCATTTT. It translates to CASSWQIGPGAMNQPQHF.